This TCR beta chain was retrieved from a study of cytomegalovirus exposure and HLA in healthy donors. Study overall: Approximately 190 million T cells yielded more than 95 million unique TCR beta sequences, as an earlier analysis found. General study findings and limits: V- and J-gene trimming of TCR beta was linked (in a later analysis) to a missense DCLRE1C variant.

V shed 3 bases and J 5 bases; nucleotides not matched to a gene: 3. Germline V gene sequence: CDR1 WSHSY, CDR2 SAAADI. This CDR3 is 15 amino acids long. As regards this clone: Its antigen is not known.

PCR used 60 Vbeta primers and 13 Jbeta primers. Some clones are missing from TCRdb's copy, which holds only in-frame ones; the method was immunoSEQ multiplex PCR. The sample lists 110,000 or so clones, 67% occurring once. Sample: PBMCs. The chain has TRBV10-2 and TRBJ1-5, with 11 bases that match TRBD1. The receptor was isolated from a man aged 18 to 29 in good health and CMV-seropositive. CDR3 loop: CASSEGQGAYQPQHF. Written as DNA, the CDR3 is TGCGCCAGCAGTGAAGGACAGGGGGCTTATCAGCCCCAGCATTTT.